These 27 T cell receptor beta chains share one sample of origin, sequenced in a study of response to subunit inactivated influenza vaccine (dated by TCRdb to 2016 to 2019). Libraries were constructed by RT-PCR. This sample was sequenced with an Illumina HiSeq 2500. The public reads were quality trimmed at Q25 with fastp and then assembled into clones with MiXCR by TCRdb, keeping productive beta chains. For every CDR3 protein sequence, its rows merge into one entry that carries the most common genes and DNA. The sample table contains fewer than 350,000 distinct CDR3 sequences; only one count was recorded for 21% of them. Roughly a tenth of the sample is held by the ten biggest clonotypes. The sequencing used PBMCs from blood, collected less than 22 months after vaccination. These receptor sequences come from a man in his fifties or sixties who received an inactivated influenza vaccine. Donor details come from another sample of the same person, matched by shared clones.

A word on this clonotype: One end of the junction is discordant with germline, which a read error may explain. The chain links TRBV12-3 or TRBV12-4 to TRBJ2-5; no firm D call. This CDR3 has 11 amino acids. The CDR3: CASGLGETQYF. The CDR3 nucleotides are TGTGCCAGCGGTTTGGGGGAGACCCAGTACTTC.

There are a few counts of this clonotype. The chain employs TRBV20-1 and TRBJ2-2, with 9 bases fitting TRBD1. V lost 4 bases, J lost 2 bases, and 5 bases stayed unmatched. CDR1 DFQATT and CDR2 SNEGSKA come from the germline V gene (reference sequence). The CDR3 totals 15 residues. CDR3 region: CSAKQGAANTGELFF. In DNA, the CDR3 is TGCAGTGCTAAACAGGGGGCTGCTAACACCGGGGAGCTGTTTTTT.

The chain links TRBV6-2 or TRBV6-3 to TRBJ1-2; D unclear. The CDR3 covers 12 residues. Germline loops: CDR1 MNHEY, CDR2 SVGEGT. Trimming cost V 4 bases and J 7 bases, with 10 bases left between them. The CDR3 DNA is TGTGCCAGCAGTTTTAGAGGACCTGGCTACACCTTC. Its translation is CASSFRGPGYTF.

This clonotype was observed a handful of times. The CDR3 DNA reads TGCGCCAGCAGCCAAGTCTCCAGGGATAATTCACCCCTCCACTTT. Residues: CASSQVSRDNSPLHF. This chain links TRBV4-3 with TRBJ1-6; a weak D match, TRBD1 (5 bases). The CDR3 extends over 15 amino acids. Trimming shortened V by 1 base and J by 5 bases, and 9 bases separated the two germline ends. CDR1 is LGHNA, CDR2 YSLEER, per germline.

This clonotype was observed a handful of times. The chain links TRBV11-2 to TRBJ1-2, with 7 bases aligning to TRBD1. V lost 2 bases to trimming and J lost 1 base; unmatched junction nucleotides: 10. Per germline, CDR1 SGHAT and CDR2 FQNNGV. The CDR3 extends over 17 amino acids. Here the CDR3 reads CASSLFTGARGNYGYTF. The CDR3 bases are TGTGCCAGCAGCTTATTTACAGGGGCGCGGGGTAACTATGGCTACACCTTC. Using reference TRBV11-2 and TRBJ1-2 for the parts outside the CDR3, the full variable domain is EAGVAQSPRYKIIEKRQSVAFWCNPISGHATLYWYQQILGQGPKLLIQFQNNGVVDDSQLPKDRFSAERLKGVDSTLKIQPAKLEDSAVYLCASSLFTGARGNYGYTFGSGTRLTVV.

This clonotype was seen a single time. One end of the junction fails to match germline, which may point to a read error. The chain recombines TRBV12-3 or TRBV12-4 with TRBJ1-5, with 7 bases aligning to TRBD1. The CDR3 length is 13 residues. The CDR3 region has the DNA TGTGCCAGCAGACGGGACAGCAATCAGCACCAGCATTTT. This encodes CASRRDSNQHQHF.

The chain carries TRBV18 and TRBJ1-4; D gene uncertain. The CDR3 consists of 12 residues. Trimming pared 5 bases from V and 8 bases from J, leaving 9 bases between. Germline assignment: CDR1 KGHSH and CDR2 LQKENI. The CDR3 sequence: CASSSLTEKLFF. The CDR3 DNA is TGTGCCAGCTCATCTCTAACGGAAAAACTGTTTTTT.

This clonotype was counted between two and nine times. Germline and junction disagree at one end, which may indicate a read error. The rearrangement joins TRBV7-8 to TRBJ2-2, with D maybe TRBD2 (6 bases). Germline-derived CDR1 and CDR2 are SGHVS and FQNEAQ. The CDR3 runs 15 residues. CDR3 DNA: TGTGCCAGCATCCCCCTTAGAGAGAACACCGGGGAGGTGTTTTTT. Its protein product is CASIPLRENTGEVFF.

As for this clonotype: Given a much more abundant clone one base away, this may be a read error. The limits of the CDR3 on the DNA are not certain, so only TCRdb's listed CDR3 is given. This chain joins TRBV7-9 and TRBJ1-3. Germline assignment: CDR1 SEHNR and CDR2 FQNEAQ (reference sequence). The CDR3 numbers 14 amino acids, ends counted. The CDR3 loop reads CASSWVAAGNTVYF.

This clonotype was counted only a few times. J is TRBJ1-4 and V is TRBV2, with 7 bases fitting TRBD1. V lost 2 bases and J lost 8; bases outside the gene matches: 5. Germline V gives CDR1 SNHLY, CDR2 FYNNEI. The CDR3 is 14 amino acids. CDR3 DNA sequence: TGTGCCAGCAGTGAACTACAGGGGTTGGAAAAACTGTTTTTT. This gives the protein CASSELQGLEKLFF.

This clonotype was seen at least ten times. This chain joins TRBV12-3 or TRBV12-4 and TRBJ1-5; 10 positions agree with TRBD1. This CDR3 has 14 amino acids. J was trimmed by 9 bases and V by 4 bases; bases with no gene match: 6. CDR3 amino acids: CASSWGQGIRPQHF. CDR3 nucleotide sequence: TGTGCCAGCAGTTGGGGACAGGGGATCCGGCCCCAGCATTTT.

The chain has TRBV29-1 and TRBJ2-7; D may be TRBD1 (6 bases). The CDR3 contains 13 residues. Trimming took off 3 bases at V and 6 bases at J, with 15 bases between the two ends. Looked up from germline, CDR1 is SQVTM and CDR2 is ANQGSEA. The CDR3 here is CSVEVLGGSEQYF. DNA for the CDR3: TGCAGCGTTGAGGTGCTAGGGGGAAGCGAGCAGTACTTC.

This clonotype was detected a few times. V is TRBV12-3 or TRBV12-4 and J is TRBJ2-1; the match to TRBD2 covers 11 bases. With V trimmed by 2 bases and J by 3 bases, 3 bases remained unmatched. The CDR3 runs to 16 residues. CDR3 region: CASSLSSGGIYNEQFF. CDR3 nucleotides: TGTGCCAGCAGTTTATCTAGCGGGGGGATCTACAATGAGCAGTTCTTC.

The V gene is TRBV7-2, the J gene TRBJ1-6; TRBD1 might be the D (5 bases). This CDR3 comprises 17 residues. The V and J ends lost 4 bases and 11 bases respectively, with 24 bases between them. Germline CDR1 and CDR2: SGHTA and FQGNSA. The CDR3 loop is CASSSQVGGRSATPLHF. The CDR3 nucleotides read TGTGCCAGCAGCTCTCAAGTGGGGGGACGCAGCGCAACACCCCTCCACTTT.

A few counts support this clonotype. The V gene is TRBV7-3, the J gene TRBJ2-1; 11 positions match TRBD2. V trimming: 5 bases; J trimming: 4 bases; junction bases outside the gene matches: 1. CDR1 and CDR2 (germline): SGHTA, FQGTGA. This CDR3 comprises 14 residues. CDR3 sequence: CASSPSGGYNEQFF. CDR3 coding DNA: TGTGCCAGCAGCCCTAGCGGGGGGTACAATGAGCAGTTCTTC.

This clonotype was counted between two and nine times. This chain connects TRBV18 to TRBJ2-5; D remains ambiguous. Germline-derived CDR1 and CDR2 are KGHSH and LQKENI. The V gene lost 4 bases and the J gene lost 0 bases, with 3 bases spanning the gap. This CDR3 contains 12 residues. Here the CDR3 reads CASSQNQETQYF. CDR3 nucleotides: TGTGCCAGCTCACAGAACCAAGAGACCCAGTACTTC.

This clonotype was seen more than once but under ten times. The chain links TRBV29-1 to TRBJ2-7, with 10 bases lining up with TRBD2. V was clipped by 2 bases and J by 3 bases; unmatched bases: 1. This CDR3 region has 13 residues. Germline loops: CDR1 SQVTM, CDR2 ANQGSEA. CDR3 sequence: CSVEPSGGYEQYF. The CDR3, as DNA: TGCAGCGTTGAACCTAGCGGGGGCTACGAGCAGTACTTC.

This clonotype was seen repeatedly, ten times or more. The chain combines TRBV18 with TRBJ1-1, with D unclear. Trimming cost V 4 bases and J 3 bases, with 12 bases left between them. The CDR3 runs to 14 residues. Germline V CDR1 and CDR2: KGHSH, LQKENI. CDR3 sequence (DNA): TGTGCCAGCTCACTTGGTGGAGTGGACACTGAAGCTTTCTTT. Its translation: CASSLGGVDTEAFF.

The chain is built from TRBV7-6 and TRBJ1-1; TRBD1 might be the D (5 bases). This CDR3 contains 15 residues. V shed 3 bases and J shed 4 bases, with 15 bases lying between them. Per germline, CDR1 SGHVS and CDR2 FNYEAQ. DNA of the CDR3: TGTGCCAGCAGCTTGAGTCAGGGATGGGGCACTGAAGCTTTCTTT. Translating gives CASSLSQGWGTEAFF.

This chain links TRBV12-3 or TRBV12-4 with TRBJ1-1; D not certain. The V end lost 3 bases, the J end lost 1 base, and 9 bases lay between the germline ends. The CDR3 sequence is 14 residues long. CDR3 region: CASSFGRTNTEAFF. In DNA, the CDR3 is TGTGCCAGCAGTTTCGGCAGGACGAACACTGAAGCTTTCTTT.

This clonotype was seen a handful of times. V gene TRBV6-1 combines with J gene TRBJ1-5; 9 positions match TRBD1. The CDR3 spans 16 residues. V lost 6 bases, J lost 6 bases, and 12 bases stayed unmatched. Per the germline V gene, CDR1 is MNHNS and CDR2 is SASEGT. CDR3 loop: CASSPLRDRDSQPQHF. DNA of the CDR3: TGTGCCAGCAGCCCACTCCGGGACAGGGACAGTCAGCCCCAGCATTTT.

The rearrangement links TRBV20-1 to TRBJ1-1; unclear D gene. The CDR3 length is 13 residues. Per germline, CDR1 DFQATT and CDR2 SNEGSKA (reference sequence). Trimming cost V 3 bases and J 9 bases, with 17 bases left between them. The CDR3 nucleotides read TGCAGTGCTAGGGTCACCAGTATACGCAAAGCTTTCTTT. Translation: CSARVTSIRKAFF.

This clonotype was picked up many times. V usage is TRBV7-9 and J usage is TRBJ1-1; 8 bases agree with TRBD1. Germline loops: CDR1 SEHNR, CDR2 FQNEAQ (reference sequence). V shed 5 bases, J shed 0 bases, and the junction held 8 bases outside the gene matches. The CDR3 runs 16 residues. CDR3 sequence reads: CASSQQGGRMNTEAFF. CDR3 nucleotides: TGTGCCAGCAGCCAACAGGGGGGCAGAATGAACACTGAAGCTTTCTTT.

The J gene is TRBJ2-4, the V gene TRBV27; possibly TRBD1 for D (5 bases). CDR1 and CDR2 from the germline V gene are MNHEY and SMNVEV (reference sequence). This CDR3 has 15 amino acids. V shed 5 bases and J shed 1 base, with 12 bases lying between them. Here the CDR3 reads CASSPGYRAKNIQYF. The CDR3 bases are TGTGCCAGCAGTCCAGGGTACCGGGCCAAAAACATTCAGTACTTC.

This chain joins TRBV7-2 and TRBJ2-3; 8 bases align to TRBD2. The CDR3 sequence is 14 residues long. V shed 4 bases, J shed 5 bases, and the junction held 5 bases outside the gene matches. The germline CDR1 and CDR2 sequences are SGHTA and FQGNSA. CDR3 DNA: TGTGCCAGCAGCTCATCGGGACTAGGAGATACGCAGTATTTT. Protein sequence: CASSSSGLGDTQYF. The complete variable domain, with remaining parts taken from reference TRBV7-2 and TRBJ2-3, reads GAGVSQSPSNKVTEKGKDVELRCDPISGHTALYWYRQSLGQGLEFLIYFQGNSAPDKSGLPSDRFSAERTGGSVSTLTIQRTQQEDSAVYLCASSSSGLGDTQYFGPGTRLTVL.

This clonotype occurred many times. The rearrangement joins TRBV7-9 to TRBJ1-2, with unresolved D. The V gene's germline CDR1 is SEHNR and CDR2 FQNEAQ (reference sequence). The V end lost 2 bases, the J end lost 6 bases, and 10 bases lay between the germline ends. The CDR3 runs to 13 residues. CDR3 in DNA: TGTGCCAGCAGCTTACCCCGAAGGGATGGCTACACCTTC. This translates into CASSLPRRDGYTF.

In this sample, this clonotype turned up many times. This sequence joins TRBV4-2 and TRBJ1-1; the D is unclear. Deletions cut 0 bases from V and 6 bases from J, with 8 bases between. The CDR3 has 13 residues. Per the germline V gene, CDR1 is LGHNA and CDR2 is YNFKEQ. The CDR3 reads CASSQDGIAEAFF. The CDR3 DNA is TGTGCCAGCAGCCAAGACGGGATCGCTGAAGCTTTCTTT.